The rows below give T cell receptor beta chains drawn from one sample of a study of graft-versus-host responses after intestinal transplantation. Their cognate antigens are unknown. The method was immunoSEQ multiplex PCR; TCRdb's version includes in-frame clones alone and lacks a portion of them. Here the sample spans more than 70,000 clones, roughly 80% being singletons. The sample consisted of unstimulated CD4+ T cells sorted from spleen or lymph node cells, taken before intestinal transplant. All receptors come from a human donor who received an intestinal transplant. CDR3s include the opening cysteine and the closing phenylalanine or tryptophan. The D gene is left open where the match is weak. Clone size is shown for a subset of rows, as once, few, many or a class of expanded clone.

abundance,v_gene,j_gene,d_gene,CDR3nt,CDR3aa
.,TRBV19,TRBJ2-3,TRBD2,TGTGCCAGTACCCGGACTAGCGGGGGCCCCACAGATACGCAGTATTTT,CASTRTSGGPTDTQYF
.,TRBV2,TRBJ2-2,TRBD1,TGTGCCAGTACAGGGGTGTCGGGGTCGCCCGGGGAGCTGTTTTTT,CASTGVSGSPGELFF
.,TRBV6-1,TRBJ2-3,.,TGTGCCAGCAGTGAACTGGGAGTTACGCAGTATTTT,CASSELGVTQYF
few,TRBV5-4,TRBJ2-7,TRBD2,TGTGCCAGCAGCTTGGTGGGGGGGGACTACGAGCAGTACTTC,CASSLVGGDYEQYF
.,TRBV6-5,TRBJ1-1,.,TGTGCCAGCAGGACACAGGGCGCGAACACTGAAGCTTTCTTT,CASRTQGANTEAFF
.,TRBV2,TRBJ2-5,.,TGTGCCAGCAGTCAGCTAGGGGGGGGAGAGACCCAGTACTTC,CASSQLGGGETQYF
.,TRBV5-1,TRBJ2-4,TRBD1,TGCGCCAGCAGCCCGGGGACAGCCCACATATTAGCCAAAAACATTCAGTACTTC,CASSPGTAHILAKNIQYF
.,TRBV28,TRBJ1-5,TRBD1,TGTGCCAGCAGGACAGGGGGGGCGGGTCAGCCCCAGCATTTT,CASRTGGAGQPQHF
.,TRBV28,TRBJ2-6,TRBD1,TGTGCCAGCAGTTCAACAGGGGCCGGGGCCAACGTCCTGACTTTC,CASSSTGAGANVLTF
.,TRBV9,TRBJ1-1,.,TGTGCCAGCAGCTCCTCGGAGGGGCACACTGAAGCTTTCTTT,CASSSSEGHTEAFF
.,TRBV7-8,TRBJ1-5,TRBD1,TGTGCCAGCAGCTTAGCAGGTGGACAGGGGAATCAGCCCCAGCATTTT,CASSLAGGQGNQPQHF
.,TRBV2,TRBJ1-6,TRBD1,TGTGCCAGCAGTGAAGACGGCCGACTTCTCGGGACAGGGACATCACCCCTCCACTTT,CASSEDGRLLGTGTSPLHF
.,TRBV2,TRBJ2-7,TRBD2,TGTGCCAGCGATCCTAGCGGCTCCTACGAGCAGTACTTC,CASDPSGSYEQYF
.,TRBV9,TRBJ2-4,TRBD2,TGTGCCAGCAGCGTAGGACTAGCTCGGGGGGAAAACATTCAGTACTTC,CASSVGLARGENIQYF
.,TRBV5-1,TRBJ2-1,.,TGCGCCAGCAGCGGGGGCCCGAACAATGAGCAGTTCTTC,CASSGGPNNEQFF
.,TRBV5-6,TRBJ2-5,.,TGTGTCAGCACCCCCCATGGAGGGCGAGAGACCCAGTACTTC,CVSTPHGGRETQYF
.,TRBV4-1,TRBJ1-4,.,TGCGCCAGCAGCCAAGCGACCCAGACGGGATCCGGAGGGAAACTGTTTTTT,CASSQATQTGSGGKLFF
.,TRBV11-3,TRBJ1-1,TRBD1,TGTGCCAGCAGCCCGGGACAGGGAAAGAACACTGAAGCTTTCTTT,CASSPGQGKNTEAFF
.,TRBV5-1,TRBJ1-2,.,TGCGCCAGCAGCTGGGGAGACGGACTTTCCTATGGCTACACCTTC,CASSWGDGLSYGYTF
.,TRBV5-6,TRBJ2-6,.,TGTGCCAGCAGCTTGATCAGGGCTGGGGCCAACGTCCTGACTTTC,CASSLIRAGANVLTF
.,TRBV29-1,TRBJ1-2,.,TGCAGCGTTGAAGAGGATAATGTTGGGACAGGCTACACCTTC,CSVEEDNVGTGYTF
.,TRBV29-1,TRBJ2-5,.,TGCAGCGTTGTAACACAGGGTAACCAAGAGACCCAGTACTTC,CSVVTQGNQETQYF
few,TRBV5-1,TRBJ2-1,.,TGCGCCAGCAGCGAAGCACAGGTGTACAATGAGCAGTTCTTC,CASSEAQVYNEQFF
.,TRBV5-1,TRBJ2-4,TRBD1,TGCGCCAGCAGCTTCCTTCCGGGACAGGGTTTGGACAAAAACATTCAGTACTTC,CASSFLPGQGLDKNIQYF
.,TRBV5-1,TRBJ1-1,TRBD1,TGCGCCAGCAGCTTGGACAGGGGGCTAATGAACACTGAAGCTTTCTTT,CASSLDRGLMNTEAFF
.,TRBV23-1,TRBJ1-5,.,TGCGCCAGCAGTCAATTGTGCGGGGGGATCAATCAGCCCCAGCATTTT,CASSQLCGGINQPQHF
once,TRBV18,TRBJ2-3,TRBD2,TGTGCCAGCTCTCAAGCGGGGGGAGTGGATACGCAGTATTTT,CASSQAGGVDTQYF
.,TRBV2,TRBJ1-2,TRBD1,TGTGCCAGCAGTGACCCGGGACAGGGGAACTATGGCTACACCTTC,CASSDPGQGNYGYTF